The next 3 T cell receptor beta chains were all read from a single sample in a study of cytomegalovirus exposure and HLA in healthy donors. The study ran its PCR with 60 Vbeta and 13 Jbeta primers. This table comes from immunoSEQ multiplex PCR, and its TCRdb copy is limited to in-frame clones, with some not included. Found here are some 70,000 clones, 82% of them singletons; the top ten hold under 2%. Sequencing was done on a sample of PBMCs. The source is a young man in good health and CMV-seronegative.

The chain links TRBV4-1 to TRBJ2-3, with 11 bases matching TRBD1. The germline CDR1 and CDR2 sequences are MGHRA and YSYEKL. V shed 5 bases and J 5 bases; nucleotides not matched to a gene: 9. The CDR3 is 16 amino acids. The CDR3 nucleotides read TGCGCCAGCAGCTCGCTAGGGGGACAGGGGGTAGATACGCAGTATTTT. Its translation is CASSSLGGQGVDTQYF.

V gene TRBV27 combines with J gene TRBJ1-3, with D possibly being TRBD1 (6 bases). CDR1 MNHEY and CDR2 SMNVEV come from the germline V gene (reference sequence). Trimming took 4 bases from V and 2 from J, leaving 12 bases between them. The CDR3 extends over 15 amino acids. The CDR3 DNA reads as TGTGCCAGCAGTTCCCTCGGACAGACTGGAAACACCATATATTTT. Its translation is CASSSLGQTGNTIYF.

CDR3 region: CAWSVGSDNQPQHF. CDR3 DNA: TGTGCCTGGAGTGTAGGCAGCGACAATCAGCCCCAGCATTTT. The V gene is TRBV30, the J gene TRBJ1-5; D is ambiguous. In germline, CDR1 is GTSNPN, CDR2 SVGIG (reference sequence). CDR3 length equals 14 residues. V was cut by 0 bases and J by 3 bases, with 9 bases left in between.